The 17 T cell receptor beta chains below come from one sample, sequenced in a study of shared clonotypes between healthy human individuals. The repertoire was sequenced with immunoSEQ multiplex PCR; TCRdb's copy has only in-frame clones and lacks some. The sample shows fewer than 500,000 clones, over 75% of them seen only once. Sequencing input: PBMCs. These TCRs come from a woman aged 40 to 50 in good health. Some clones in this sample may be carry-over from other donors' samples.

The rearrangement links TRBV11-2 to TRBJ2-5; 11 bases match TRBD2. From germline, CDR1 is SGHAT and CDR2 FQNNGV. Trimming at V came to 4 bases and at J to 3 bases, leaving 1 base not matched to a gene. The CDR3 contains 14 residues. The CDR3 sequence is CASSSGLAEETQYF. The CDR3 DNA is TGTGCCAGCAGCTCGGGACTAGCGGAAGAGACCCAGTACTTC.

This chain links TRBV30 with TRBJ2-5; D not resolved. The CDR3 runs 12 residues. V lost 0 bases to trimming and J lost 4 bases, with 6 bases between them. Germline V CDR1 and CDR2: GTSNPN, SVGIG (reference sequence). DNA of the CDR3: TGTGCCTGGAGTGTATTGGTAGAGACCCAGTACTTC. Translated: CAWSVLVETQYF.

The V call is TRBV18, the J call TRBJ2-5, with D perhaps TRBD2 (5 bases). Looked up from germline, CDR1 is KGHSH and CDR2 is LQKENI. Trimming left V 4 bases short and J 2 bases short, with 8 bases between. CDR3 length: 13 residues. The DNA of the CDR3 is TGTGCCAGCTCACGAGCGGCTCAAGAGACCCAGTACTTC. This gives the protein CASSRAAQETQYF.

This chain connects TRBV5-1 to TRBJ2-7, with D possibly being TRBD1 (6 bases). Trimming removed 4 bases at V and 0 bases at J, with 11 bases between. Looked up from germline, CDR1 is SGHRS and CDR2 is YFSETQ. The CDR3 is 14 residues long. CDR3 sequence (DNA): TGCGCCAGCAGCGCTATACAGGGCTCCTACGAGCAGTACTTC. Translating gives CASSAIQGSYEQYF.

This clone turned up a few times. The CDR3 DNA reads as TGTGCCAGCAGTCTCACTCTGCGGGGCGGCTACACCTTC. Its translation: CASSLTLRGGYTF. This chain links TRBV27 with TRBJ1-2; D may be TRBD1 (5 bases). The CDR3 length is 13 residues. Trimming left V 5 bases short and J 8 bases short, with 15 bases between. In germline, CDR1 is MNHEY, CDR2 SMNVEV (reference sequence).

This clone was seen a handful of times. This sample also contains other DNA sequences that code for the same CDR3. CDR3 DNA sequence: TGCGCCAGCAGCTTGGGGGGGCAGGCAACTAATGAAAAACTGTTTTTT. Its translation is CASSLGGQATNEKLFF. This chain uses TRBV5-1 with TRBJ1-4; TRBD1 might be the D (6 bases). CDR3 size: 16 residues. Trimming took 0 bases from V and 0 from J, leaving 9 bases between them. Germline V gene sequence: CDR1 SGHRS, CDR2 YFSETQ.

The V and J genes are TRBV6-5 and TRBJ1-2; 9 bases fit TRBD1. This CDR3 spans 13 amino acids. Germline lookup yields CDR1 MNHEY and CDR2 SVGAGI. With 5 bases clipped from V and 8 bases from J, the junction kept 6 bases outside the gene matches. CDR3: CASSRDRENGYTF. CDR3 coding DNA: TGTGCCAGCAGTCGGGACAGGGAGAACGGCTACACCTTC.

This rearrangement joins TRBV6-5 to TRBJ2-6; D is unresolved. The CDR3 has 14 amino acids. Trimming removed 6 bases at V and 4 bases at J, with 10 bases between. Looked up from germline, CDR1 is MNHEY and CDR2 is SVGAGI. CDR3 nucleotides: TGTGCCAGCAGCCCCTGGCTGGGGGCCAACGTCCTGACTTTC. This gives the protein CASSPWLGANVLTF.

Points on this clone: The same CDR3 can be traced to other DNA sequences in this sample. V is TRBV5-1 and J is TRBJ2-2, with no clear D. CDR1 is SGHRS and CDR2 is YFSETQ in the germline V gene. The CDR3 is made up of 13 amino acids. The V and J ends lost 0 bases and 4 bases respectively, with 4 bases between them. The CDR3: CASSLGGTGELFF. The CDR3 DNA is TGCGCCAGCAGCTTGGGAGGCACCGGGGAGCTGTTTTTT.

This clone was recorded once. This sequence joins TRBV7-2 and TRBJ2-3; the match to TRBD2 covers 13 bases. CDR3 length: 17 amino acids. Looked up from germline, CDR1 is SGHTA and CDR2 is FQGNSA. V shed 1 base and J 4 bases; nucleotides not matched to a gene: 5. The chain's CDR3 is CASSLVPGLAGADTQYF. In DNA, the CDR3 is TGTGCCAGCAGCTTAGTCCCCGGACTAGCGGGAGCAGATACGCAGTATTTT.

The chain uses TRBV9 and TRBJ2-1; 7 positions match TRBD2. The CDR3 length is 15 residues. Germline trimming cut 3 bases from V and 2 bases from J; bases unmatched to any gene: 5. Germline assignment: CDR1 SGDLS and CDR2 YYNGEE. The CDR3: CASSAGTITYNEQFF. Here the CDR3 DNA reads TGTGCCAGCAGCGCCGGGACTATTACCTACAATGAGCAGTTCTTC.

The sample holds a few counts of this clone. The chain uses TRBV15 and TRBJ2-2; a possible D gene is TRBD2 (6 bases). Germline CDR1 reads LNHNV; CDR2 reads YYDKDF (reference sequence). Trimming removed 5 bases at V and 7 bases at J, with 14 bases between. This CDR3 region has 14 residues. DNA of the CDR3: TGTGCCACCAGCTATTTGCGGGAATACGGGGAGCTGTTTTTT. This codes for CATSYLREYGELFF.

About this clone: One end of the junction fails to match germline, which may point to a read error. The chain recombines TRBV4-1 with TRBJ2-1; 8 nucleotides agree with TRBD2. The CDR3 covers 15 residues. Looked up from germline, CDR1 is MGHRA and CDR2 is YSYEKL. CDR3 nucleotides: TGCGCCGGCAGCCAACTGGCAATAGCGGGGAGTGAGCAGTTCTTC. Protein product: CAGSQLAIAGSEQFF.

V gene TRBV2 combines with J gene TRBJ2-3; D is uncertain. Germline V CDR1 and CDR2: SNHLY, FYNNEI. The length of the CDR3 is 14 residues. Trimming shortened V by 2 bases and J by 0 bases, and 6 bases separated the two germline ends. The CDR3 loop is CASSESYSTDTQYF. Here the CDR3 DNA reads TGTGCCAGCAGTGAAAGTTACAGCACAGATACGCAGTATTTT.

The chain recombines TRBV10-2 with TRBJ2-1; D not certain. CDR3 length: 15 amino acids. Germline assignment: CDR1 WSHSY and CDR2 SAAADI. V was clipped by 3 bases and J by 0 bases, with 9 bases between them. Here the CDR3 reads CASSDFSSSYNEQFF. In DNA form, the CDR3 reads TGCGCCAGCAGTGACTTTTCGAGCTCCTACAATGAGCAGTTCTTC.

The genes are TRBV27 and TRBJ2-3; D is perhaps TRBD2 (6 bases). The CDR3 is 13 residues long. Between the trimmed V and J ends, which lost 6 bases and 2 bases, there was a span of 9 bases. The germline CDR1 and CDR2 sequences are MNHEY and SMNVEV (reference sequence). CDR3 coding DNA: TGTGCCAGCAGCGGGACTTACACAGATACGCAGTATTTT. Protein product: CASSGTYTDTQYF.

The chain joins TRBV2 to TRBJ1-2; the D gene is possibly TRBD1 (6 bases). V dropped 2 bases and J dropped 7 bases, with 20 bases sitting between them. CDR1 is SNHLY and CDR2 is FYNNEI in the germline V gene. The CDR3 runs 16 residues. CDR3 DNA sequence: TGTGCCAGCAGTGAAAGCCGGGACATTAGATTTGGTGGCTACACCTTC. As protein: CASSESRDIRFGGYTF.